The 3 T cell receptor beta chains presented below share a single source sample, sequenced in a study of T cells in localized non-small cell lung cancer. Profiled with immunoSEQ multiplex PCR; TCRdb holds only in-frame clones, not every one. The sample records approximately 46,000 clones, about 86% being singletons. This specimen was peripheral blood mononuclear cells, taken before any cancer treatment. The origin of the receptors is a man aged 35 to 70 with stage III lung adenocarcinoma.

The CDR3 nucleotides read TGTGCCAGTAGTACCGGTCGACAGGGCCTTCTAATGAACACTGAAGCTTTCTTT. This sequence encodes CASSTGRQGLLMNTEAFF. The chain couples TRBV19 to TRBJ1-1; TRBD1 matches 7 bases. This CDR3 has 18 amino acids. With 4 bases clipped from V and 0 bases from J, the junction kept 14 bases outside the gene matches. Germline V gene sequence: CDR1 LNHDA, CDR2 SQIVND (reference sequence). The entire variable domain, with the rest obtained from reference TRBV19 and TRBJ1-1, is as follows: DGGITQSPKYLFRKEGQNVTLSCEQNLNHDAMYWYRQDPGQGLRLIYYSQIVNDFQKGDIAEGYSVSREKKESFPLTVTSAQKNPTAFYLCASSTGRQGLLMNTEAFFGQGTRLTVV.

The sample holds one count of this clone. The chain links TRBV30 to TRBJ2-7, with D possibly TRBD1 on 6 matching bases. V lost 1 base and J lost 2, with 6 bases in between. This CDR3 has 12 residues. Per germline, CDR1 GTSNPN and CDR2 SVGIG (reference sequence). The CDR3 loop is CAWSGGPYEQYF. For the CDR3, the DNA is TGTGCCTGGAGTGGGGGGCCCTACGAGCAGTACTTC.

This clone was picked up many times. Relative to the germline gene, one junction end is altered; a read error may explain this. This same CDR3 is encoded by further DNA sequences in the sample. V gene TRBV4-1 combines with J gene TRBJ2-7, with 11 bases lining up with TRBD2. The CDR3 length is 14 residues. Germline CDR1 and CDR2: MGHRA and YSYEKL. The CDR3 here is CASSPSGGLYEQYF. In nucleotides, the CDR3 is TGTGCCAGCAGCCCTAGCGGGGGGCTCTACGAGCAGTACTTC.